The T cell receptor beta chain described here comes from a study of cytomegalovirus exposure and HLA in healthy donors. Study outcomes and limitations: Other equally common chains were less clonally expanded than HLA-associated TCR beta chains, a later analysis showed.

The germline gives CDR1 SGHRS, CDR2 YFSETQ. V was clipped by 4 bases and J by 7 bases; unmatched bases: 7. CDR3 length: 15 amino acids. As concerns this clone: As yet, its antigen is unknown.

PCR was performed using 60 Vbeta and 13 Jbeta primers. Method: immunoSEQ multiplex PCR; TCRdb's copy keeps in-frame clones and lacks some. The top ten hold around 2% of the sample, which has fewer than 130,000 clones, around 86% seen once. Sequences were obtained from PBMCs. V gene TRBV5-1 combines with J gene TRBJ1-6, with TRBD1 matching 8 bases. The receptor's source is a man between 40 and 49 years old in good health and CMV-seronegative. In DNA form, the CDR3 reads TGCGCCAGCAGCCAGGACAGGGTGAGGAATTCACCCCTCCACTTT. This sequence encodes CASSQDRVRNSPLHF. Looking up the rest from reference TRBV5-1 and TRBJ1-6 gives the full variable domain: KAGVTQTPRYLIKTRGQQVTLSCSPISGHRSVSWYQQTPGQGLQFLFEYFSETQRNKGNFPGRFSGRQFSNSRSEMNVSTLELGDSALYLCASSQDRVRNSPLHFGNGTRLTVT.